This T cell receptor (beta chain) was recovered during a study of cytomegalovirus exposure and HLA in healthy donors. TCRdb keeps only in-frame clones here, not all; method: immunoSEQ multiplex PCR. The sample records 90,000 to 150,000 clones, roughly 88% being singletons. The V segment lost 4 bases and the J segment 8 bases; nucleotides outside the gene matches: 9. CDR1 and CDR2 from the germline V gene are MNHEY and SMNVEV (reference sequence). The CDR3 contains 15 residues. This clonotype originated in a woman aged 18-29 years in good health and CMV-seropositive. V gene TRBV27 combines with J gene TRBJ1-4, with 8 bases identical to TRBD1. Input material: PBMCs. Here the CDR3 DNA reads TGTGCCAGCAGTTGGACCTCGGACAGGGTCGAAAAACTGTTTTTT. It codes for CASSWTSDRVEKLFF.